The source of this TCR beta chain is a study of beta chain features in type 1 diabetes. This clone was found once. What it binds is not known. Findings of the study overall: A moderate, significant TCRB CDR3 shortening appeared in type 1 diabetes across four CD4+ subsets.

Sequencing targeted expressed TCRB transcripts, as all isolated RNA had been reverse transcribed. Sequencing used immunoSEQ multiplex PCR; TCRdb keeps in-frame clones, though not all of them. Of hundreds of thousands of clones in the sample, 68% are singletons; the top ten hold around 0.05%. V was shortened by 7 bases and J by 1 base, with 10 bases between the two germline ends. The CDR3 is 13 amino acids. CDR1 and CDR2 from the germline V gene are ENHRY and SYGVKD. The gene calls are TRBV10-3 and TRBJ1-1; no reliable D call. The sequence derives from a man between 25 and 39 years old in good health. Sequenced: naive CD4+ T cells from blood. CDR3 in DNA: TGTGCCATCAAAGGTACACAGAACACTGAAGCTTTCTTT. Protein: CAIKGTQNTEAFF.